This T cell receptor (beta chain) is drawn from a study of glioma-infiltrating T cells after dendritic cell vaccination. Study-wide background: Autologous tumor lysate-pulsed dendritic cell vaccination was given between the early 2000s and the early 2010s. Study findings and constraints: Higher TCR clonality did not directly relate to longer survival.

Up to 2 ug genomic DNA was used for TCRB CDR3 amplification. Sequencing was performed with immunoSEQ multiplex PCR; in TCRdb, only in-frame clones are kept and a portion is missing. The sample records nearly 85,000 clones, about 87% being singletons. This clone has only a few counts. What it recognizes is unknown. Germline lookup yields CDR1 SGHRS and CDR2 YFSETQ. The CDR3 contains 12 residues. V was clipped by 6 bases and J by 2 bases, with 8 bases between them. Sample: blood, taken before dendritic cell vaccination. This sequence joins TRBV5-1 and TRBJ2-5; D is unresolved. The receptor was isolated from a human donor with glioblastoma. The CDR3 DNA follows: TGCGCCAGCAAAGCCCTACAAGAGACCCAGTACTTC. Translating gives CASKALQETQYF.